This T cell receptor (beta chain) was recorded in a study of T cell repertoires in cytomegalovirus infection. Study details: Use of recently identified HLA-C-restricted and well-studied HLA-B-restricted CMV epitopes was part of the study. Indications of both CMV infection and matching HLA type were provided by public TCR beta signatures. Regarding the study as a whole: Adding up the frequency of public TCR beta families identified people who carried CMV plus the relevant HLA. It was HLA-C-restricted CMV-specific TCR beta clonotypes that dominated the response ex vivo.

Germline trimming cut 5 bases from V and 1 base from J; bases unmatched to any gene: 4. The CDR3 totals 15 residues. Germline CDR1 reads MNHEY; CDR2 reads SMNVEV (reference sequence). In TCRdb, the reads were re-called with MiXCR into one record per CDR3 protein. The sample comprises around 230,000 distinct CDR3 sequences, about 39% of which are singletons, and 55% to 60% rests with the top ten. Details on this clonotype: The antigen is not known.

The chain employs TRBV27 and TRBJ2-3; 9 bases agree with TRBD2. The sequences come from CD8+ T cells from cultured PBMCs, collected from culture after CMV antigen stimulation. This TCR was recovered from a human donor in good health (CMV status not recorded). Some clones in this sample may be carry-over from other donors' samples. The DNA of the CDR3 is TGTGCCAGCAGTCCCAGGACTAGCGGCACAGATACGCAGTATTTT. It specifies CASSPRTSGTDTQYF.